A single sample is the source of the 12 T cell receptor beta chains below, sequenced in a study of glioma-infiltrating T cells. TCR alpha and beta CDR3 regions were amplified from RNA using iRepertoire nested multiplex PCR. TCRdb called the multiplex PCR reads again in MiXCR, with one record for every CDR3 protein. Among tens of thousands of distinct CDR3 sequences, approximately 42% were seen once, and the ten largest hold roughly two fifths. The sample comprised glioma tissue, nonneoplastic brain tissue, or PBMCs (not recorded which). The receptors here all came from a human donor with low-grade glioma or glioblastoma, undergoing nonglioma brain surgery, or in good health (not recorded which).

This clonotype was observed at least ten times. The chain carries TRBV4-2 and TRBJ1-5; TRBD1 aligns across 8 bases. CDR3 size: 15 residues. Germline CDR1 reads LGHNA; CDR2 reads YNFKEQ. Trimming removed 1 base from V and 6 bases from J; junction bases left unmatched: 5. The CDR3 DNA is TGTGCCAGCAGCCAAGGAACAGGGGGATCTCAGCCCCAGCATTTT. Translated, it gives CASSQGTGGSQPQHF.

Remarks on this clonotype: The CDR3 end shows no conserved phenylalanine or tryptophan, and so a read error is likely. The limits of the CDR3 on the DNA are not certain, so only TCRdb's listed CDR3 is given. This CDR3 is CATSDSRGTGELFL. This rearrangement joins TRBV24-1 to TRBJ2-2; TRBD1, as called in the table, went unchecked against the DNA. The CDR3 is made up of 14 amino acids, end residues included. The germline gives CDR1 KGHDR, CDR2 SFDVKD.

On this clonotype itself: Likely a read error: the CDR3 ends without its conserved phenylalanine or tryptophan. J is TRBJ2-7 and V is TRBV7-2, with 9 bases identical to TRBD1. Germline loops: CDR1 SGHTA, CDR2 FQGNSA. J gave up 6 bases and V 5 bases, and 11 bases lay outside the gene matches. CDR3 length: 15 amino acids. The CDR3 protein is CASSIHRTGVCEQYL. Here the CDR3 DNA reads TGTGCCAGCAGCATTCATCGGACAGGGGTGTGCGAGCAGTACCTC.

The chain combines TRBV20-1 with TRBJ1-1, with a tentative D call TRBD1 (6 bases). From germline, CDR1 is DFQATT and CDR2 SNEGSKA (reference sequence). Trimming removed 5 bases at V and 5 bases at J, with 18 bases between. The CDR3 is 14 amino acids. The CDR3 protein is CSAHPGTTKTEAFF. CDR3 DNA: TGCAGTGCTCATCCCGGGACAACGAAGACTGAAGCTTTCTTT.

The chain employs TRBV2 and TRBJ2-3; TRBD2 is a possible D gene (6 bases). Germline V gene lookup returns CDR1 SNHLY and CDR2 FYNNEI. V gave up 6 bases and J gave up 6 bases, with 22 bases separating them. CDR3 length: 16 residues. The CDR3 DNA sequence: TGTGCCAGCAGCTTAACGCTAACGGGGGATCCCGATACGCAGTATTTT. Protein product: CASSLTLTGDPDTQYF.

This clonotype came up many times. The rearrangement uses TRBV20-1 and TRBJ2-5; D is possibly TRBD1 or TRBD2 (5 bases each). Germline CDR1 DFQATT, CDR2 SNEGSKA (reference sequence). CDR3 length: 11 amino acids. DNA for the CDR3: TGCAGCGGGGACCTTGATGAGACCCAGTACTTC. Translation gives CSGDLDETQYF.

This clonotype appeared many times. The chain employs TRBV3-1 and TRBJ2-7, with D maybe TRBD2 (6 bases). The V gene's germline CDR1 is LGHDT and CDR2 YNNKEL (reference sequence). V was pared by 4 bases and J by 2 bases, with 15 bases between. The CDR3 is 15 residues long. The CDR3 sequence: CASSPPGTGAYEQYF. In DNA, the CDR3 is TGTGCCAGCAGCCCCCCAGGGACGGGGGCCTACGAGCAGTACTTC.

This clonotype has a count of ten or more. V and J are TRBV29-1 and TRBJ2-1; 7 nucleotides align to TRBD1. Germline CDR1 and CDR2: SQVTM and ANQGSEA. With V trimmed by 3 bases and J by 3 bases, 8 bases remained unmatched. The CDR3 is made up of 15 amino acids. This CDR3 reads CSVEGQRESYNEQFF. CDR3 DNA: TGCAGCGTTGAGGGACAGCGTGAAAGCTACAATGAGCAGTTCTTC.

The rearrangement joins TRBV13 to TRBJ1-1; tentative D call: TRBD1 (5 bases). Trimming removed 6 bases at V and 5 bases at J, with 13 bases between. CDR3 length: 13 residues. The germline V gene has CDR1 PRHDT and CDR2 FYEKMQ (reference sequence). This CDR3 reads CASRPTQGTEAFF. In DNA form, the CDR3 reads TGTGCCAGCAGACCCACCCAGGGAACTGAAGCTTTCTTT.

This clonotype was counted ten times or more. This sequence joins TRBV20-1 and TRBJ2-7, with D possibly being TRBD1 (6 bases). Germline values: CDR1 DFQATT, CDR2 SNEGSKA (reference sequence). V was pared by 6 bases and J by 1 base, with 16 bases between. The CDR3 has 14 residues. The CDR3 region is CSAKGEMGSYEQYF. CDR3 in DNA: TGCAGTGCCAAGGGGGAGATGGGGTCCTACGAGCAGTACTTC.

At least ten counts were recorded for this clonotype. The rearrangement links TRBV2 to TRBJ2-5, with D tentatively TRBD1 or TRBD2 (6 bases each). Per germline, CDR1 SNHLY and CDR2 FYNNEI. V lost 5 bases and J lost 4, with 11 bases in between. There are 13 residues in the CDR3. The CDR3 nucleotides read TGTGCCAGCAGTTCAGGGGAGGCAGAGACCCAGTACTTC. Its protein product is CASSSGEAETQYF.

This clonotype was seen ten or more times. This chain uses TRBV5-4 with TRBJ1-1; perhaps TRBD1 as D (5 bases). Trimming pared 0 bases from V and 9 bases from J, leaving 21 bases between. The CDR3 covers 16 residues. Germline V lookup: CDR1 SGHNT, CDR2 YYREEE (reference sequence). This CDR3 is CASSLGSSGTSLKAFF. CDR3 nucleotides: TGTGCCAGCAGCTTGGGTTCTTCGGGGACTTCTCTTAAAGCTTTCTTT.